Listed below are T cell receptor beta chains from one sample, sequenced in a study of T cell changes during pregnancy in multiple sclerosis. Produced via immunoSEQ multiplex PCR; TCRdb's table is partial and in-frame only. The data contain more than 85,000 clones, approximately 93% of them singletons. The sequenced sample was peripheral blood, obtained after pregnancy. The receptors derive from a female donor in good health, enrolled as a control in a pregnancy study. Both conserved end residues are part of each CDR3. The D gene is left open where the match is weak. Clone size is shown for a subset of rows, as once, few, many or a class of expanded clone.

J,size,V,D,CDR3,DNA
TRBJ2-7,NA,TRBV7-8,NA,CASSLRDNSYEQYF,TGTGCCAGCAGCCTCCGGGACAATTCCTACGAGCAGTACTTC
TRBJ2-4,NA,TRBV2,TRBD1,CASSRDRESIQYF,TGTGCCAGCAGTCGGGACAGGGAGAGCATTCAGTATTTC
TRBJ2-3,NA,TRBV7-2,NA,CASSLAAHTDTQYF,TGTGCCAGCAGCTTAGCGGCCCACACAGATACGCAGTATTTT
TRBJ2-5,NA,TRBV7-6,NA,CASSLGSWNQETQYF,TGTGCCAGCAGCTTAGGGAGTTGGAACCAAGAGACCCAGTACTTC
TRBJ2-5,NA,TRBV7-2,NA,CASSLESQKTQYF,TGTGCCAGCAGCTTAGAGTCTCAGAAGACCCAGTACTTC
TRBJ1-2,NA,TRBV19,NA,CASTLPEENYGYTF,TGTGCCAGTACCCTTCCGGAGGAGAACTATGGCTACACCTTC
TRBJ2-5,NA,TRBV6-1,TRBD1,CASSEATGGQETQYF,TGTGCCAGCAGTGAAGCGACAGGGGGCCAAGAGACCCAGTACTTC
TRBJ2-7,NA,TRBV2,NA,CASSYGLNYEQYF,TGTGCCAGCAGTTATGGACTTAACTACGAGCAGTACTTC
TRBJ2-2,NA,TRBV28,TRBD2,CASTVTAGEGTGELFF,TGTGCCAGCACAGTAACAGCGGGAGAAGGAACCGGGGAGCTGTTTTTT
TRBJ2-7,NA,TRBV7-8,NA,CASSLVAIAYEQYF,TGTGCCAGCAGCTTAGTAGCGATCGCCTACGAGCAGTACTTC
TRBJ2-7,NA,TRBV23-1,NA,CASSPTQGAVGQYF,TGCGCCAGCAGTCCCACGCAGGGTGCTGTTGGGCAGTACTTC
TRBJ2-7,NA,TRBV2,NA,CASSFGGAILSYEQYF,TGTGCCAGCAGTTTCGGGGGAGCAATCCTCTCCTACGAGCAGTACTTC
TRBJ2-5,NA,TRBV19,NA,CASSISEGYQYF,TGTGCCAGTAGTATTTCGGAGGGGTACCAGTACTTC
TRBJ2-3,NA,TRBV5-4,TRBD2,CASSSSTSGKVDTQYF,TGTGCCAGCAGCTCCTCGACTAGCGGGAAGGTAGATACGCAGTATTTT
TRBJ2-7,NA,TRBV29-1,TRBD2,CSVGRAGGYEQYF,TGCAGCGTTGGTCGAGCGGGAGGGTACGAGCAGTACTTC
TRBJ2-2,NA,TRBV5-1,NA,CASSLVRTGIAGELFF,TGCGCCAGCAGCTTGGTAAGGACTGGAATCGCCGGGGAGCTGTTTTTT
TRBJ2-1,NA,TRBV9,NA,CASSVGIGGYNEQFF,TGTGCCAGCAGCGTAGGGATAGGGGGCTACAATGAGCAGTTCTTC
TRBJ2-3,NA,TRBV5-1,TRBD1,CASRLFPTGGEDTQYF,TGCGCCAGCAGACTTTTCCCGACAGGGGGCGAGGATACGCAGTATTTT
TRBJ1-1,NA,TRBV4-1,TRBD1,CASSQPRGGDRDPNTEAFF,TGCGCCAGCAGCCAACCCCGGGGGGGGGACAGGGATCCGAACACTGAAGCTTTCTTT
TRBJ1-4,NA,TRBV7-9,NA,CASSIPTRHGTNEKLFF,TGTGCCAGCAGCATCCCTACACGACATGGGACTAATGAAAAACTGTTTTTT
TRBJ1-1,NA,TRBV5-4,TRBD1,CASSFRGQNTEAFF,TGTGCCAGCAGCTTCAGGGGGCAGAACACTGAAGCTTTCTTT
TRBJ1-2,NA,TRBV9,TRBD1,CASSVRGDRASGGYTF,TGTGCCAGCAGCGTAAGGGGGGACAGAGCCTCGGGAGGCTACACCTTC
TRBJ2-5,NA,TRBV5-1,NA,CASSMGDLASETQYF,TGCGCCAGCAGCATGGGGGATCTAGCGTCGGAGACCCAGTACTTC
TRBJ2-2,NA,TRBV19,NA,CASALLALNTGELFF,TGTGCCAGCGCCCTTCTAGCGCTGAACACCGGGGAGCTGTTTTTT
TRBJ2-1,NA,TRBV7-9,NA,CASNYLPHPEQFF,TGTGCCAGCAACTACCTTCCCCACCCGGAGCAGTTCTTC
TRBJ1-2,NA,TRBV28,TRBD1,CASSSTGEVYGYTF,TGTGCCAGCAGTTCGACAGGGGAGGTCTATGGCTACACCTTC
TRBJ2-6,NA,TRBV19,TRBD2,CASSIFQREKSGANVLTF,TGTGCCAGTAGTATATTCCAGCGGGAGAAGTCTGGGGCCAACGTCCTGACTTTC
TRBJ1-2,NA,TRBV5-1,TRBD1,CASSLGPGQGARGYGYTF,TGCGCCAGCAGCTTGGGTCCGGGACAGGGGGCGCGAGGGTATGGCTACACCTTC
TRBJ2-7,NA,TRBV10-3,NA,CAIKGLTSYEQYF,TGTGCCATCAAGGGGTTGACGTCCTACGAGCAGTACTTC
TRBJ2-4,NA,TRBV6-5,NA,CASRDSGGNIQYF,TGTGCCAGCAGGGACTCGGGGGGCAACATTCAGTACTTC
TRBJ2-7,NA,TRBV28,TRBD1,CASSRASRGLDEQYF,TGTGCCAGCAGCCGAGCCTCCAGGGGGCTCGACGAGCAGTACTTC
TRBJ2-4,NA,TRBV5-4,NA,CASSLGRDLNIQYF,TGTGCCAGCAGCTTGGGCAGGGACTTAAACATTCAGTACTTC
TRBJ2-3,NA,TRBV9,TRBD2,CASSVGLAASTDTQYF,TGTGCCAGCAGCGTCGGACTAGCGGCTAGCACAGATACGCAGTATTTT
TRBJ2-1,once,TRBV15,TRBD2,CATSREIGLAGSSYNEQFF,TGTGCCACCAGCAGAGAAATAGGTCTAGCGGGGAGCTCCTACAATGAGCAGTTCTTC
TRBJ2-3,once,TRBV5-1,NA,CASSLAHSPTDTQYF,TGCGCCAGCAGCTTGGCCCACAGCCCCACAGATACGCAGTATTTT
TRBJ2-7,NA,TRBV6-6,TRBD2,CASSDWTSASYEQYF,TGTGCCAGCAGTGATTGGACTAGCGCCTCCTACGAGCAGTACTTC
TRBJ2-3,NA,TRBV2,TRBD2,CASSLGLAGAGDTQYF,TGTGCCAGCAGCTTGGGACTAGCGGGAGCAGGGGATACGCAGTATTTT
TRBJ1-1,NA,TRBV7-2,TRBD1,CASSLTGRTEAFF,TGTGCCAGCAGCTTGACAGGGCGAACTGAAGCTTTCTTT
TRBJ2-2,NA,TRBV4-1,TRBD1,CASSDRYRGTGELFF,TGCGCCAGCAGCGATCGTTACAGGGGCACCGGGGAGCTGTTTTTT
TRBJ1-4,NA,TRBV7-9,NA,CASSLGTGDVPEKLFF,TGTGCCAGCAGCTTAGGCACGGGTGATGTACCGGAAAAACTGTTTTTT
TRBJ1-2,NA,TRBV19,NA,CASSIQGDYGYTF,TGTGCCAGTAGTATCCAGGGTGACTATGGCTACACCTTC
TRBJ1-3,NA,TRBV6-5,NA,CASFRRGGSIYF,TGTGCCAGTTTTAGGAGAGGGGGATCCATATATTTT
TRBJ2-7,NA,TRBV5-5,NA,CASSSGVAYEQYF,TGTGCCAGCAGCTCCGGGGTAGCCTACGAGCAGTACTTC
TRBJ1-4,NA,TRBV4-1,NA,CASSQRERDNEKLFF,TGCGCCAGCAGCCAGAGGGAGCGAGATAATGAAAAACTGTTTTTT